Listed here are 5 T cell receptor beta chains from one sample, sequenced in a study of CD8 T cells in Susac syndrome. Reverse transcription of 0.5 to 1 ug RNA was performed with random hexamers. TCRdb ran MiXCR on the immunoSEQ multiplex PCR reads and lists one entry per CDR3 protein. The data hold about 300,000 distinct CDR3 sequences, with 70% to 90% observed a single time. The sequencing input was CD8+ T cells from PBMCs. Every receptor here comes from a human donor with multiple sclerosis.

The V call is TRBV4-3, the J call TRBJ1-1; TRBD1 might be the D (5 bases). The CDR3 covers 12 residues. The V gene lost 1 base and the J gene lost 7 bases, with 7 bases spanning the gap. Per germline, CDR1 LGHNA and CDR2 YSLEER. The CDR3 sequence: CASSQGDLEAFF. The CDR3 coding sequence is TGCGCCAGCAGCCAAGGGGACCTTGAAGCTTTCTTT.

The rearrangement links TRBV20-1 to TRBJ1-1, with 11 nucleotides matching TRBD1. J gave up 3 bases and V 0 bases, and 6 bases lay outside the gene matches. Looked up from germline, CDR1 is DFQATT and CDR2 is SNEGSKA (reference sequence). The CDR3 sequence is 16 residues long. This chain's CDR3 is CSAREPGQGDHTEAFF. The DNA of the CDR3 is TGCAGTGCTAGAGAACCGGGACAGGGGGACCACACTGAAGCTTTCTTT.

V and J are TRBV3-1 and TRBJ2-2; maybe TRBD2 (5 bases). The V and J ends lost 10 bases and 0 bases respectively, with 15 bases between them. Germline V gene lookup returns CDR1 LGHDT and CDR2 YNNKEL (reference sequence). This CDR3 spans 15 amino acids. The CDR3 DNA reads TGTGCCACCCAACTGCTAGCCTCGAACACCGGGGAGCTGTTTTTT. It translates to CATQLLASNTGELFF.

The rearrangement uses TRBV4-3 and TRBJ2-3; 14 bases agree with TRBD2. The V gene's germline CDR1 is LGHNA and CDR2 YSLEER. Unmatched junction bases numbered 6, after V lost 0 bases and J lost 4 bases. The CDR3 is 18 amino acids. The CDR3 is CASSQDWTSGRSPDTQYF. DNA of the CDR3: TGCGCCAGCAGCCAAGATTGGACTAGCGGGAGGTCCCCAGATACGCAGTATTTT.

This sequence joins TRBV6-4 and TRBJ2-3; D not resolved. This CDR3 has 14 residues. Trimming stripped 2 bases from V and 4 bases from J, with 10 bases between. Germline V gene sequence: CDR1 MRHNA, CDR2 SNTAGT. CDR3 in amino acids: CASSDSPGADTQYF. The DNA for the CDR3 is TGTGCCAGCAGTGACAGTCCCGGCGCAGATACGCAGTATTTT.